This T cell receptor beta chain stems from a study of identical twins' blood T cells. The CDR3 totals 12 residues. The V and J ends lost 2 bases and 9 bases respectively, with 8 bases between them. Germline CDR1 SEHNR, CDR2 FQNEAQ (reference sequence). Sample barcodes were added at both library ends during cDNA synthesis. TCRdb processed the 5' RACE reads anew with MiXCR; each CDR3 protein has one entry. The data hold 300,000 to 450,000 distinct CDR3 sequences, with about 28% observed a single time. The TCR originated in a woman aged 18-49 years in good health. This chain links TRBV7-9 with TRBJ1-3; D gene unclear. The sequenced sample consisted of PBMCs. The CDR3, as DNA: TGTGCCAGCAGCTTACAACGAAGCACCATATATTTT. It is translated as CASSLQRSTIYF.